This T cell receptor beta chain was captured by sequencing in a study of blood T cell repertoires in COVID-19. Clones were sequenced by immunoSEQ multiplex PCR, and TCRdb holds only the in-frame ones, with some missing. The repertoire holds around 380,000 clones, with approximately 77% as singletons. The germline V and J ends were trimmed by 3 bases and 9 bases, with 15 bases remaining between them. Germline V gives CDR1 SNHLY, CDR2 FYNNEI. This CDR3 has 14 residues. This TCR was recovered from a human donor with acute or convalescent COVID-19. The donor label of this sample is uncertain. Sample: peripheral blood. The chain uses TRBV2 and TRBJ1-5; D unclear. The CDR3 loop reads CASSEPGSLGPQHF. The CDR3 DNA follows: TGTGCCAGCAGTGAGCCGGGGAGCCTCGGGCCCCAGCATTTT.